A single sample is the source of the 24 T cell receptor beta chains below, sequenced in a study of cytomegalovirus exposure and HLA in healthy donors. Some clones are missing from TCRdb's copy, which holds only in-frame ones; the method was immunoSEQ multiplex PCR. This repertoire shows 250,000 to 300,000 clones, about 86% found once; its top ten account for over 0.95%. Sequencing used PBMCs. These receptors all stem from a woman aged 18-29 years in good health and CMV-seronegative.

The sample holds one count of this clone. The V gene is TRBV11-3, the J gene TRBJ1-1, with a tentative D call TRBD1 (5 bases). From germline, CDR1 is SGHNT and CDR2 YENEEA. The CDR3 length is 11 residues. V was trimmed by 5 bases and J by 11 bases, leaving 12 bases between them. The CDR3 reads CASSLGQAAFF. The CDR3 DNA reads TGTGCCAGCAGCCTCGGACAAGCGGCTTTCTTT.

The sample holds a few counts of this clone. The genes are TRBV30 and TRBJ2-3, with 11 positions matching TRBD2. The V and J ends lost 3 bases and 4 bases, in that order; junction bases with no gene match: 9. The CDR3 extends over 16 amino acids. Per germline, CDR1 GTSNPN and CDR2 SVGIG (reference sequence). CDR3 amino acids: CAWSLFSGGASDTQYF. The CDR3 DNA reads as TGTGCCTGGAGCCTATTTAGCGGGGGGGCATCAGATACGCAGTATTTT.

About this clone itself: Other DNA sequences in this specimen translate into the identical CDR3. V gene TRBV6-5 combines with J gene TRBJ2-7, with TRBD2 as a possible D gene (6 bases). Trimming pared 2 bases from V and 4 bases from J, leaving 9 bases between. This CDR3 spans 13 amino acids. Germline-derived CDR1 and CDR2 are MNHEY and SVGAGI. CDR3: CASSYRAGYEQYF. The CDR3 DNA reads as TGTGCCAGCAGTTACAGGGCGGGATACGAGCAGTACTTC.

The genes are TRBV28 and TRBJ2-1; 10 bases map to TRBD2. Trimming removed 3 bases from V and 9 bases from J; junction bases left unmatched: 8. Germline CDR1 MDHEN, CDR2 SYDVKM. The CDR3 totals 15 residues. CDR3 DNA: TGTGCCAGCAGTTTCAGGGGACTAGCGTTAGGTGAGCAGTTCTTC. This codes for CASSFRGLALGEQFF. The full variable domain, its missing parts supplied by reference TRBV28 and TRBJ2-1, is DVKVTQSSRYLVKRTGEKVFLECVQDMDHENMFWYRQDPGLGLRLIYFSYDVKMKEKGDIPEGYSVSREKKERFSLILESASTNQTSMYLCASSFRGLALGEQFFGPGTRLTVL.

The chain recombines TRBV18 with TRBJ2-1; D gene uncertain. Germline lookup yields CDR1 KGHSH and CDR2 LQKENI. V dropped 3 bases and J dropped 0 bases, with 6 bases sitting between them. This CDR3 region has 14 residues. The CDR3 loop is CASSPMASYNEQFF. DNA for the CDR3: TGTGCCAGCTCACCCATGGCCTCCTACAATGAGCAGTTCTTC.

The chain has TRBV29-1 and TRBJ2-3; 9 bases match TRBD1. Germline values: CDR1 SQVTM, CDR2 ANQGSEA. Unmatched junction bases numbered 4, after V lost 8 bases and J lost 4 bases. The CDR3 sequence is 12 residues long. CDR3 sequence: CSLRQGADTQYF. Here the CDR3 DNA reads TGCAGCCTCAGACAGGGGGCAGATACGCAGTATTTT.

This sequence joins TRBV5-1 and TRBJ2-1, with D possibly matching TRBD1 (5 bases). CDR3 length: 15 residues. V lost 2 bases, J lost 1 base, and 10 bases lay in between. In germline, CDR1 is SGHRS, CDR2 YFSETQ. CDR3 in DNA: TGCGCCAGCAGCTTTAGTACAGGATCCTACAATGAGCAGTTCTTC. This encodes CASSFSTGSYNEQFF.

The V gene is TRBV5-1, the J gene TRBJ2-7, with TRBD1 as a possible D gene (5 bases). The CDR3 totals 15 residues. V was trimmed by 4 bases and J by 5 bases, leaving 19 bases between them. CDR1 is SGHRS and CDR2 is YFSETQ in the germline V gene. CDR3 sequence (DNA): TGCGCCAGCAGCCCGGTTGAGCAATGGGGCAACGAGCAGTACTTC. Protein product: CASSPVEQWGNEQYF.

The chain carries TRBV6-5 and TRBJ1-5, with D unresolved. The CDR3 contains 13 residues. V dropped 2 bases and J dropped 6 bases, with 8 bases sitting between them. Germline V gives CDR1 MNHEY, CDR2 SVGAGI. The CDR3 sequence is CASSYNGAQPQHF. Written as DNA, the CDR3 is TGTGCCAGCAGTTACAACGGTGCTCAGCCCCAGCATTTT.

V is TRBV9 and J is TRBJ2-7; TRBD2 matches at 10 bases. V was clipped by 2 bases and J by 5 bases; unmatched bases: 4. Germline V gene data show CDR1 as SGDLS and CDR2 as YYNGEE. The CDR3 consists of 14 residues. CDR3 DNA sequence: TGTGCCAGCAGCGTTCTAGCGGGAGTGGACGAGCAGTACTTC. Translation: CASSVLAGVDEQYF.

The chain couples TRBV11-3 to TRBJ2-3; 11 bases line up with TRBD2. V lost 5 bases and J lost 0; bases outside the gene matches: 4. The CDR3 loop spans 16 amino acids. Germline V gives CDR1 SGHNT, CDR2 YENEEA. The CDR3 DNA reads TGTGCCAGCAGCACCGGGACTAGCGGAAGCACAGATACGCAGTATTTT. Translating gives CASSTGTSGSTDTQYF.

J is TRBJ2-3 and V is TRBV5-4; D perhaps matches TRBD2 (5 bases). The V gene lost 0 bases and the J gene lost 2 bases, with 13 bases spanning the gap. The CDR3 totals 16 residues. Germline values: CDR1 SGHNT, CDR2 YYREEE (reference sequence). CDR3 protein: CASSLGEADSTDTQYF. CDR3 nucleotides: TGTGCCAGCAGCTTGGGCGAGGCGGACTCCACAGATACGCAGTATTTT.

CDR3 coding DNA: TGTGCCAGTAGTGGACAGGGCCGGGGAGTATCCTACGAGCAGTACTTC. It translates to CASSGQGRGVSYEQYF. The rearrangement joins TRBV19 to TRBJ2-7; 8 bases agree with TRBD1. After removal of 5 bases from V and 1 base from J, the junction contained 10 bases not matched to a gene. The CDR3 is 16 residues long. The germline V gene encodes CDR1 LNHDA and CDR2 SQIVND (reference sequence).

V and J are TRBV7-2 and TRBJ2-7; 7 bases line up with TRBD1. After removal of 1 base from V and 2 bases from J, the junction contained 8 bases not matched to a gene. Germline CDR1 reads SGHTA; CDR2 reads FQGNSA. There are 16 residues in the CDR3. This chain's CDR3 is CASSLVEGALPYEQYF. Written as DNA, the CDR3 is TGTGCCAGCAGCTTAGTTGAGGGGGCGCTCCCCTACGAGCAGTACTTC.

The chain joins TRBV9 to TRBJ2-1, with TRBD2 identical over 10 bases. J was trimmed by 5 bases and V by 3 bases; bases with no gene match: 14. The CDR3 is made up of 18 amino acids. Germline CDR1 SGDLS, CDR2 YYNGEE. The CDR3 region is CASSAILRWTSGDNEQFF. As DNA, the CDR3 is TGTGCCAGCAGCGCGATCCTCCGATGGACTAGCGGAGACAATGAGCAGTTCTTC.

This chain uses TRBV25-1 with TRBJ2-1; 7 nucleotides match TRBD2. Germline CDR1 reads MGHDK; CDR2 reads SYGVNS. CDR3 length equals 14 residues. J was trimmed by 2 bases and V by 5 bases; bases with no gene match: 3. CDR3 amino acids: CASSPGLAYNEQFF. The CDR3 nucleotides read TGTGCCAGCAGTCCCGGACTAGCCTACAATGAGCAGTTCTTC. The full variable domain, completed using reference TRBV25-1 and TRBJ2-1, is EADIYQTPRYLVIGTGKKITLECSQTMGHDKMYWYQQDPGMELHLIHYSYGVNSTEKGDLSSESTVSRIRTEHFPLTLESARPSHTSQYLCASSPGLAYNEQFFGPGTRLTVL.

CDR3 residues: CASSVGRSYGYTF. The CDR3 DNA reads TGTGCCAGCAGCGTGGGGCGTAGCTATGGCTACACCTTC. V is TRBV27 and J is TRBJ1-2; D perhaps matches TRBD1 (5 bases). CDR3 size: 13 residues. Per the germline V gene, CDR1 is MNHEY and CDR2 is SMNVEV (reference sequence). Trimming cost V 6 bases and J 4 bases, with 12 bases left between them.

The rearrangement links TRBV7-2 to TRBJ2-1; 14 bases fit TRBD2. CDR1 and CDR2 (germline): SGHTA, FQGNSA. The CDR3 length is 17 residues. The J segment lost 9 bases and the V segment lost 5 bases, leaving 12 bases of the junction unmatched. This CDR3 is CASSLEGLAGDEVEQFF. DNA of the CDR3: TGTGCCAGCAGCCTAGAGGGACTAGCGGGAGATGAAGTTGAGCAGTTCTTC.

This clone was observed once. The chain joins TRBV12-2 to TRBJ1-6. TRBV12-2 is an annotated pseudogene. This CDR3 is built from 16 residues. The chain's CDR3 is CASLPPGGDYLITLHF. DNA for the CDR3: TGTGCAAGTCTGCCCCCGGGGGGAGACTACCTGATCACCCTCCACTTT.

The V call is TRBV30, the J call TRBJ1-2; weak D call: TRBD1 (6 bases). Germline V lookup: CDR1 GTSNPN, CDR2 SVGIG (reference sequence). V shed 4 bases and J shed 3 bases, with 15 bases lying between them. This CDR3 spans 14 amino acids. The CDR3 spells CAWTPYRVDYGYTF. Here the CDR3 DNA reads TGTGCCTGGACCCCCTACAGGGTGGACTATGGCTACACCTTC. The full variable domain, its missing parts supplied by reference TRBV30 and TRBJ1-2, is SQTIHQWPATLVQPVGSPLSLECTVEGTSNPNLYWYRQAAGRGLQLLFYSVGIGQISSEVPQNLSASRPQDRQFILSSKKLLLSDSGFYLCAWTPYRVDYGYTFGSGTRLTVV.

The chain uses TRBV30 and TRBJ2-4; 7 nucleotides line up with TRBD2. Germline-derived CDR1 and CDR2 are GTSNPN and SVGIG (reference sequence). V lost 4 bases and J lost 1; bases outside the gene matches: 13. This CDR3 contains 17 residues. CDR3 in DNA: TGTGCCTGGACCCACGGGGTCTACGGGAGGGCCAAAAACATTCAGTACTTC. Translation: CAWTHGVYGRAKNIQYF.

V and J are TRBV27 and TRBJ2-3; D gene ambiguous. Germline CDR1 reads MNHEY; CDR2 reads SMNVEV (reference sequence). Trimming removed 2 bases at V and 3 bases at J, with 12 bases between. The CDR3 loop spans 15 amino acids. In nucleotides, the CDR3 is TGTGCCAGCAGTTTACTAATGCGTCTAACAGATACGCAGTATTTT. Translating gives CASSLLMRLTDTQYF.

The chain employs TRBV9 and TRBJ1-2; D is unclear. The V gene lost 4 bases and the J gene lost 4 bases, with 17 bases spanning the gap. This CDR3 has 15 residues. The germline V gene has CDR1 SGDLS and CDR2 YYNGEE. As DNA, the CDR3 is TGTGCCAGCAGCCCTCCCGAAGGAGCCGTCTATGGCTACACCTTC. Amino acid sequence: CASSPPEGAVYGYTF.

CDR3: CATSRDPGEGVNEQFF. The CDR3, as DNA: TGTGCCACCAGCAGAGATCCGGGCGAGGGGGTCAATGAGCAGTTCTTC. The V gene is TRBV15, the J gene TRBJ2-1; D is perhaps TRBD1 (6 bases). Germline CDR1 reads LNHNV; CDR2 reads YYDKDF (reference sequence). The CDR3 has 16 residues. The V end lost 0 bases, the J end lost 6 bases, and 15 bases lay between the germline ends.